The 3 T cell receptor beta chains in this list originate from one sample, sequenced in a study of cytomegalovirus exposure and HLA in healthy donors. Primers: 60 Vbeta forward and 13 Jbeta reverse. Assay used: immunoSEQ multiplex PCR; TCRdb lists only in-frame clones, some missing. The sample has about 40,000 clones; less than 85% are singletons. The specimen was PBMCs. These TCRs come from a woman aged 18-29 years in good health and CMV-seropositive.

The chain is built from TRBV5-4 and TRBJ2-7, with D hard to call. The germline CDR1 and CDR2 sequences are SGHNT and YYREEE (reference sequence). The CDR3 runs 13 residues. Trimming cost V 0 bases and J 0 bases, with 4 bases left between them. CDR3 region: CASSLDYSYEQYF. The CDR3, as DNA: TGTGCCAGCAGCTTGGACTACTCCTACGAGCAGTACTTC.

This chain joins TRBV7-2 and TRBJ2-2, with a weak D call TRBD1 (7 bases). From germline, CDR1 is SGHTA and CDR2 FQGNSA. V was trimmed by 5 bases and J by 5 bases, leaving 15 bases between them. The CDR3 is 15 amino acids. The CDR3 region is CASSPGGGRTGELFF. In DNA form, the CDR3 reads TGTGCCAGCAGCCCCGGAGGGGGCCGGACCGGGGAGCTGTTTTTT. The variable domain in full, with the rest retrieved from reference TRBV7-2 and TRBJ2-2, is GAGVSQSPSNKVTEKGKDVELRCDPISGHTALYWYRQSLGQGLEFLIYFQGNSAPDKSGLPSDRFSAERTGGSVSTLTIQRTQQEDSAVYLCASSPGGGRTGELFFGEGSRLTVL.

CDR3 bases: TGTGCCAGCTCGTCCCTAGCGGGGGGAGGAGAGACCCAGTACTTC. Encoded protein: CASSSLAGGGETQYF. V gene TRBV18 combines with J gene TRBJ2-5, with TRBD2 identical over 11 bases. The trim removed 6 bases at V and 4 bases at J, leaving 7 bases unmatched. Germline assignment: CDR1 KGHSH and CDR2 LQKENI. The CDR3 totals 15 residues.